The following is a TCR beta chain sequence with its context. What this receptor recognizes is not known. No base quality values were provided; no much bigger clone lies one nucleotide off. The CDR3 regions of human TCRbeta chains were analyzed by immunosequencing. The authors' analysis ran thus. Repertoire TCRs were matched against a reference library of SARS-CoV-2-specific TCRs generated with the MIRA antigen-specificity platform. Breadth was defined as the fraction of unique TCRs that were SARS-CoV-2-associated. Depth was defined as the fraction of total T cells that were SARS-CoV-2-associated. Using the MIRA data, every spike-specific TCR was mapped to the spike region that the TCR reacted to and assigned to either a CD4 or a CD8 class. Log10-transformed breadth and depth values were compared by one-way ANOVA with Sidak's multiple comparisons tests. TCRdb retrieved this table from immuneACCESS and kept in-frame rearrangements only. Not all clones are present; in checked studies, unresolved V genes account for under half, and no reason is known for the remainder. V and J calls and clone size follow that table, whereas D and trimming were derived from the DNA. Across this sample there are 90,000 to 130,000 clones, with nearly 90% seen only once. The ten largest clones capture approximately 3% of the sample.

Counted from cysteine to phenylalanine, this CDR3 has 12 amino acids. Only the CDR3 DNA stays, 36 bases, in frame from base 1. V is shortened by 2 bases, J by 8 bases, and the region joining them spans 12 bases. The germline V gene supplies CDR1 SQVTM and CDR2 ANQGSEA. This specimen belongs to a study of T cell responses to AZD1222 COVID-19 vaccine (dated by TCRdb to the early 2020s). Describing the broader study: AZD1222 recipients whose second dose came at about 4 weeks and those whose second dose came at about 12 weeks were combined into one group, since spike-specific TCR depth and breadth did not differ between the two schedules. Trial participants were enrolled into age subgroups of 18-55, 56-69 and 70-plus years, which contained approximately 150, 30 and 60 TCR-sequenced participants, respectively. TCR sequencing was performed for roughly 250 trial participants, of whom 200 to 220 were given two doses of AZD1222 and around 26 were given two doses of MenACWY control vaccine.

Beyond this particular receptor, the publication reports: Conclusions about previously exposed vaccinees were limited because only six AZD1222 recipients were SARS-CoV-2 seropositive at baseline. The whole spike protein was spanned by vaccine-associated CD4 TCRs, and dominant responses were seen in regions 160-218 and 743-854. Spike-specific TCR breadth and depth rose significantly after two AZD1222 doses compared with day 0 and with MenACWY recipients. In the small 56-69-year group, the increase in depth fell short of significance, most likely because of low power. Participants were mostly white British and included more females than males, and it was suggested by the authors that clonal diversity may have been underestimated. Because no samples from the day 14 peak response were available, repertoires could be characterized only after the peak T cell response. Reportedly, close to half of the unique spike-specific TCRs recognized epitopes lying outside the regions that are mutated in the B.1.351 and B.1.1.7 variants.

What this sample's time point label stands for: baseline before first vaccination. Vaccinee samples were obtained from the UK trials COV001 and COV002, which included a single-blind randomized controlled phase 2/3 trial of AZD1222 (ChAdOx1 nCoV-19) in healthy adults. For TCRbeta chain sequencing, PBMC samples were collected from trial participants at day 0 and at day 28 after the second dose. The chain couples TRBV29-1 to TRBJ1-2; a weak D assignment points to TRBD1 (6 bases agree). This TCR came from an adult in good health. The specimen was peripheral blood, collected on day 0 of AZD1222 vaccination. The CDR3 region has the sequence CSVETTGSGYTF. At the DNA level, the sequence is TGCAGCGTTGAAACTACAGGGAGCGGCTACACCTTC. The reference TRBV29-1 and TRBJ1-2 proteins fill in what lies around the CDR3, so the full variable domain reads SAVISQKPSRDICQRGTSLTIQCQVDSQVTMMFWYRQQPGQSLTLIATANQGSEATYESGFVIDKFPISRPNLTFSTLTVSNMSPEDSSIYLCSVETTGSGYTFGSGTRLTVV.